The rows below give T cell receptor beta chains drawn from one sample of a study of metastatic and nonmetastatic thyroid tumors. TCRdb used MiXCR to call clones anew from the PCR reads. Of roughly 63,000 clones in the sample, about 17% were seen once. Source material: blood. These TCRs come from a male donor with papillary thyroid cancer or a benign thyroid nodule (not recorded which). Some clones in this sample may be carry-over from other donors' samples. Both conserved end residues are part of each CDR3. Fields, in order: CDR3 DNA, CDR3 protein, V gene, CDR3 length, D gene, J gene, clone size. D genes are given only for firm matches. Not every row has a clone size; where given, it reads once, few, many or a size class.

CDR3nt: TGTGCCAGCAGTTTCCCGGGACTAGCGATAACGTCTGGTAATGAGCAGTTCTTC
CDR3aa: CASSFPGLAITSGNEQFF
v_gene: TRBV6-5
len: 18
d_gene: TRBD2
j_gene: TRBJ2-1
abundance: many

CDR3nt: TGTGCCATCAGTGATCCAACGACTAGCGGTGGGGCCGGTAACCGAGATACGCAGTATTTT
CDR3aa: CAISDPTTSGGAGNRDTQYF
v_gene: TRBV10-3
len: 20
d_gene: TRBD2
j_gene: TRBJ2-3
abundance: .

CDR3nt: TGTGCCAGCAGCCAAGACAACAGGGTCAATCAGCCCCAGCATTTT
CDR3aa: CASSQDNRVNQPQHF
v_gene: TRBV3-1
len: 15
d_gene: .
j_gene: TRBJ1-5
abundance: many

CDR3nt: TGTGCCAGTACTAGCGCGGGGGCGCGGGATACACAGTATTTT
CDR3aa: CASTSAGARDTQYF
v_gene: TRBV19
len: 14
d_gene: .
j_gene: TRBJ2-3
abundance: once

CDR3nt: TGTGCCAGCAGGACAGCAGGGAACCAGCCGAAAAATCAGCCCCAGCATTTT
CDR3aa: CASRTAGNQPKNQPQHF
v_gene: TRBV28
len: 17
d_gene: .
j_gene: TRBJ1-5
abundance: many

CDR3nt: TGTGCCAGCAGTACCCTCGGGACGGGGTATGGCTACACCTTC
CDR3aa: CASSTLGTGYGYTF
v_gene: TRBV6-1
len: 14
d_gene: .
j_gene: TRBJ1-2
abundance: many

CDR3nt: TGTGCCAGCAGTGCTTATTCCGGGTCATGGGGCGGCGATGAGCAGTTCTTC
CDR3aa: CASSAYSGSWGGDEQFF
v_gene: TRBV12-3/TRBV12-4
len: 17
d_gene: .
j_gene: TRBJ2-1
abundance: .

CDR3nt: TGCGCCAGCAGCTCGGCAGATTCCCCTAATTCACCCCTCCACTTT
CDR3aa: CASSSADSPNSPLHF
v_gene: TRBV5-1
len: 15
d_gene: .
j_gene: TRBJ1-6
abundance: many

CDR3nt: TGTGCCAGCAGTTTAAGCGTCAGGGGGGGGGGTGAGCAGTTCTTC
CDR3aa: CASSLSVRGGGEQFF
v_gene: TRBV12-3/TRBV12-4
len: 15
d_gene: .
j_gene: TRBJ2-1
abundance: few

CDR3nt: TGTGCCAGCAGCTTAATGAGACTAGCGGGAGTTTCCGAGCAGTACTTC
CDR3aa: CASSLMRLAGVSEQYF
v_gene: TRBV11-2
len: 16
d_gene: TRBD2
j_gene: TRBJ2-7
abundance: .

CDR3nt: TGTGCCACCAGTGTCTCCAATGAGCAGTTCTTC
CDR3aa: CATSVSNEQFF
v_gene: TRBV24-1
len: 11
d_gene: .
j_gene: TRBJ2-1
abundance: many

CDR3nt: TGTGTCAGCAGTTATCATGGCCAGCCCCAGCATTTT
CDR3aa: CVSSYHGQPQHF
v_gene: TRBV6-5
len: 12
d_gene: .
j_gene: TRBJ1-5
abundance: few

CDR3nt: TGTGCCAGCAGTTATGGTCCGAACACTGAATCTTTCTTT
CDR3aa: CASSYGPNTESFF
v_gene: TRBV6-5
len: 13
d_gene: .
j_gene: TRBJ1-1
abundance: .

CDR3nt: TGTGCCAGCAGCTGGACTGATACAGATACGCAGTATTTT
CDR3aa: CASSWTDTDTQYF
v_gene: TRBV6-1
len: 13
d_gene: .
j_gene: TRBJ2-3
abundance: many

CDR3nt: TGTGCCACCAGTGACCCGGGACTAGCGACGCCCAATGAGCAGTTCTTC
CDR3aa: CATSDPGLATPNEQFF
v_gene: TRBV24-1
len: 16
d_gene: TRBD2
j_gene: TRBJ2-1
abundance: many

CDR3nt: TGTGCCAGCAGTTTTGCACTAGCCAGACTGGTGGAGCAGTTCTTC
CDR3aa: CASSFALARLVEQFF
v_gene: TRBV12-3/TRBV12-4
len: 15
d_gene: .
j_gene: TRBJ2-1
abundance: many

CDR3nt: TGCGCCAGCAGCCCCCGGTACACCGTGGGGACTGAAGCTTTCTTT
CDR3aa: CASSPRYTVGTEAFF
v_gene: TRBV5-1
len: 15
d_gene: .
j_gene: TRBJ1-1
abundance: .

CDR3nt: TGTGCCAGCAGCGTAGGTGGCAGGGTACACGAGCAGTACTTC
CDR3aa: CASSVGGRVHEQYF
v_gene: TRBV9
len: 14
d_gene: .
j_gene: TRBJ2-7
abundance: many

CDR3nt: TGTGCCAGCAGTGTGCGGGGGCAGGTTCAGCCCCAGCATTTT
CDR3aa: CASSVRGQVQPQHF
v_gene: TRBV2
len: 14
d_gene: .
j_gene: TRBJ1-5
abundance: many

CDR3nt: TGTGCCAGCAGTTACTCGACAGGGGGCTCGTATAATTCACCCCTCCACTTT
CDR3aa: CASSYSTGGSYNSPLHF
v_gene: TRBV6-6
len: 17
d_gene: TRBD1
j_gene: TRBJ1-6
abundance: many

CDR3nt: TGTGCCACCAGCAAAAGACAGGGATATAGCACAGATACGCAGTATTTT
CDR3aa: CATSKRQGYSTDTQYF
v_gene: TRBV15
len: 16
d_gene: TRBD1
j_gene: TRBJ2-3
abundance: many

CDR3nt: TGTGCTACCCTGCCCTCCGGACAGCTAGCCAAAAACATTCAGTACTTC
CDR3aa: CATLPSGQLAKNIQYF
v_gene: TRBV12-5
len: 16
d_gene: .
j_gene: TRBJ2-4
abundance: many

CDR3nt: TGTGCCACTATGGACATTGGCCTTGGGGAGCTGTTTTTT
CDR3aa: CATMDIGLGELFF
v_gene: TRBV6-1
len: 13
d_gene: .
j_gene: TRBJ2-2
abundance: few